This T cell receptor beta chain was captured in a study of blood T cell repertoires in COVID-19. Study at large: Some COVID-19 samples were acute and others convalescent; all came from the United States, Italy and Spain. PBMCs, B-cell-depleted T cells, or T cells provided the cDNA or gDNA that made up the material.

Original methodology: It was from reference gene primer amplification that nucleated cell counts were estimated. Sequenced by immunoSEQ multiplex PCR; TCRdb stores in-frame clones only, minus some. Clone size and the V and J calls come from that table; the DNA yielded D and trimming. The sample shows about 67,000 clones, 85% to 90% of them seen only once. V lost 6 bases and J lost 8, with 16 bases in between. Germline V gene data show CDR1 as KGHSH and CDR2 as LQKENI. The length of the CDR3 is 13 residues. The sample was peripheral blood. J is TRBJ1-1 and V is TRBV18; a possible D gene is TRBD1 (5 bases). The clonotype comes from a woman aged 55-69 years with acute or convalescent COVID-19. CDR3 DNA sequence: TGTGCCAGCTCCCTAGGGGAAAAAAAGGAAGCTTTCTTT. It encodes CASSLGEKKEAFF.